These 28 T cell receptor beta chains originate from one sample sequenced in a study of cytomegalovirus exposure and HLA in healthy donors. PCR was performed using 60 Vbeta and 13 Jbeta primers. The method was immunoSEQ multiplex PCR; TCRdb's version includes in-frame clones alone and lacks a portion of them. Counted here are 100,000 to 150,000 clones, over 50% occurring once; the ten biggest clones make up under 9%. Material: PBMCs. These TCRs come from a woman aged 40 to 50 in good health and CMV-seropositive.

The genes are TRBV2 and TRBJ1-2; 7 bases align to TRBD1. The V and J ends lost 4 bases and 10 bases, in that order; junction bases with no gene match: 12. Per germline, CDR1 SNHLY and CDR2 FYNNEI. The CDR3 totals 14 residues. In nucleotides, the CDR3 is TGTGCCAGCAGTGCCCGGAGGCAGGGGGATGCCTACACCTTC. Protein: CASSARRQGDAYTF. Using reference TRBV2 and TRBJ1-2 for the parts outside the CDR3, the full variable domain is EPEVTQTPSHQVTQMGQEVILRCVPISNHLYFYWYRQILGQKVEFLVSFYNNEISEKSEIFDDQFSVERPDGSNFTLKIRSTKLEDSAMYFCASSARRQGDAYTFGSGTRLTVV.

Points on this clone: The sample contains more than one DNA sequence encoding this CDR3. The chain is built from TRBV29-1 and TRBJ1-2, with TRBD1 matching over 7 bases. Germline trimming cut 6 bases from V and 8 bases from J; bases unmatched to any gene: 9. The germline gives CDR1 SQVTM, CDR2 ANQGSEA. The CDR3 extends over 12 amino acids. The CDR3 spells CSVRGGGEGYTF. The DNA for the CDR3 is TGCAGCGTCCGTGGAGGGGGCGAGGGCTACACCTTC. Based on the CDR3 plus reference TRBV29-1 and TRBJ1-2, the full variable domain is SAVISQKPSRDICQRGTSLTIQCQVDSQVTMMFWYRQQPGQSLTLIATANQGSEATYESGFVIDKFPISRPNLTFSTLTVSNMSPEDSSIYLCSVRGGGEGYTFGSGTRLTVV.

The V call is TRBV2, the J call TRBJ1-6; no reliable D call. Germline lookup yields CDR1 SNHLY and CDR2 FYNNEI. V was pared by 8 bases and J by 0 bases, with 14 bases between. The CDR3 has 16 amino acids. CDR3 region: CASGRAIASYNSPLHF. For the CDR3, the DNA is TGTGCCAGCGGGAGGGCTATTGCCTCCTATAATTCACCCCTCCACTTT.

CDR3 sequence: CASSYSSLGGNEQFF. As DNA, the CDR3 is TGTGCCAGCAGTTACTCGAGTCTGGGGGGGAATGAGCAGTTCTTC. The genes are TRBV6-6 and TRBJ2-1; 7 bases are a match to TRBD2. The length of the CDR3 is 15 residues. Germline assignment: CDR1 MNHNY and CDR2 SVGAGI (reference sequence). After removal of 0 bases from V and 7 bases from J, the junction contained 6 bases not matched to a gene.

V gene TRBV11-3 combines with J gene TRBJ2-2; possibly TRBD2 for D (7 bases). The V gene's germline CDR1 is SGHNT and CDR2 YENEEA. There are 15 residues in the CDR3. The V end lost 5 bases, the J end lost 4 bases, and 14 bases lay between the germline ends. The CDR3 nucleotides are TGTGCCAGCAGCGAGGGGGGGCTCGGCACCGGGGAGCTGTTTTTT. Protein product: CASSEGGLGTGELFF.

The V call is TRBV19, the J call TRBJ1-4; no clear D. The CDR3 spans 16 residues. Germline lookup yields CDR1 LNHDA and CDR2 SQIVND (reference sequence). V was pared by 1 base and J by 5 bases, with 14 bases between. DNA for the CDR3: TGTGCCAGTAGTATAGGACCGCTCGACAAAAATGAAAAACTGTTTTTT. Amino acids: CASSIGPLDKNEKLFF.

The chain couples TRBV29-1 to TRBJ2-7; 7 bases are a match to TRBD1. V lost 4 bases and J lost 0; bases outside the gene matches: 3. CDR3 length: 13 residues. Germline CDR1 reads SQVTM; CDR2 reads ANQGSEA. CDR3 residues: CSVVGQASYEQYF. CDR3 DNA sequence: TGCAGCGTTGTAGGACAGGCCTCCTACGAGCAGTACTTC.

Only one count was recorded for this clone. The rearrangement joins TRBV6-4 to TRBJ1-1, with D unclear. There are 10 residues in the CDR3. The ends were cut back, 0 bases at V and 12 bases at J, with 5 bases in the middle. Germline CDR1 reads MRHNA; CDR2 reads SNTAGT. The CDR3 DNA sequence: TGTGCCAGCAGTGACTCGAGAACTTTCTTT. It codes for CASSDSRTFF.

The V call is TRBV5-4, the J call TRBJ1-1, with TRBD1 as a possible D gene (5 bases). CDR1 and CDR2 (germline): SGHNT, YYREEE (reference sequence). With 2 bases removed from V and 6 bases from J, the gap between germline ends came to 11 bases. This CDR3 spans 13 amino acids. DNA of the CDR3: TGTGCCAGCAGCTTTGACTGGGGCGCTGAAGCTTTCTTT. The encoded protein is CASSFDWGAEAFF.

The chain is built from TRBV13 and TRBJ2-3, with 8 positions matching TRBD1. Trimming cost V 2 bases and J 3 bases; bases outside gene matches: 7. In germline, CDR1 is PRHDT, CDR2 FYEKMQ (reference sequence). This CDR3 has 16 residues. CDR3 region: CASSLKNQGATDTQYF. The CDR3 DNA is TGTGCCAGCAGCTTAAAGAATCAGGGGGCTACAGATACGCAGTATTTT. The full variable domain, completed using reference TRBV13 and TRBJ2-3, is AAGVIQSPRHLIKEKRETATLKCYPIPRHDTVYWYQQGPGQDPQFLISFYEKMQSDKGSIPDRFSAQQFSDYHSELNMSSLELGDSALYFCASSLKNQGATDTQYFGPGTRLTVL.

V and J are TRBV20-1 and TRBJ1-4, with a possible D match to TRBD1 (6 bases). Trimming took off 6 bases at V and 8 bases at J, with 10 bases between the two ends. CDR1 DFQATT and CDR2 SNEGSKA come from the germline V gene (reference sequence). The CDR3 runs to 11 residues. The CDR3 reads CSARTVEKLFF. The CDR3 DNA follows: TGCAGTGCCCGGACAGTCGAAAAACTGTTTTTT.

There are a few counts of this clone. This rearrangement joins TRBV6-5 to TRBJ1-2, with a tentative D call TRBD1 (6 bases). Trimming shortened V by 7 bases and J by 4 bases, and 13 bases separated the two germline ends. Germline lookup yields CDR1 MNHEY and CDR2 SVGAGI. The CDR3 runs to 13 residues. CDR3 nucleotides: TGTGCCAGCACCCAGGCAGGGGCCTATGGCTACACCTTC. Translating it yields CASTQAGAYGYTF.

This clone was recorded once. This chain connects TRBV29-1 to TRBJ2-7; 7 nucleotides line up with TRBD1. This CDR3 is 14 amino acids long. Germline CDR1 SQVTM, CDR2 ANQGSEA. The V gene end was trimmed by 2 bases and the J gene end by 4 bases; junction bases not matched to a gene: 8. The CDR3 region is CSVEWAGGSYEQYF. DNA for the CDR3: TGCAGCGTTGAATGGGCAGGGGGTAGTTACGAGCAGTACTTC.

The genes are TRBV9 and TRBJ2-3, with TRBD2 matching 10 bases. Per germline, CDR1 SGDLS and CDR2 YYNGEE. The CDR3 consists of 15 residues. Germline trimming cut 0 bases from V and 5 bases from J; bases unmatched to any gene: 3. The CDR3 loop reads CASSVASGSLDTQYF. The CDR3 DNA reads TGTGCCAGCAGCGTAGCTAGCGGGAGTCTAGATACGCAGTATTTT. Based on the CDR3 plus reference TRBV9 and TRBJ2-3, the full variable domain is DSGVTQTPKHLITATGQRVTLRCSPRSGDLSVYWYQQSLDQGLQFLIQYYNGEERAKGNILERFSAQQFPDLHSELNLSSLELGDSALYFCASSVASGSLDTQYFGPGTRLTVL.

This sequence joins TRBV20-1 and TRBJ1-1; D is possibly TRBD1 (6 bases). The V end lost 6 bases, the J end lost 8 bases, and 13 bases lay between the germline ends. Germline-derived CDR1 and CDR2 are DFQATT and SNEGSKA (reference sequence). This CDR3 has 11 amino acids. CDR3 protein: CSARLGTEAFF. CDR3 bases: TGCAGTGCCAGACTGGGGACAGAAGCTTTCTTT.

The chain's CDR3 is CASSAGGRDGYTF. CDR3 coding DNA: TGCGCCAGCAGTGCAGGGGGAAGGGATGGCTACACCTTC. The chain combines TRBV10-1 with TRBJ1-2; 7 bases agree with TRBD1. The V segment lost 4 bases and the J segment 6 bases; nucleotides outside the gene matches: 5. The CDR3 spans 13 residues. In germline, CDR1 is WNHNN, CDR2 SYGVQD (reference sequence).

The chain uses TRBV2 and TRBJ1-4, with 10 bases aligning to TRBD1. The CDR3 is 14 residues long. From germline, CDR1 is SNHLY and CDR2 FYNNEI. V was pared by 5 bases and J by 6 bases, with 3 bases of the junction left unmatched. CDR3 in amino acids: CASSRGQGDEKLFF. DNA for the CDR3: TGTGCCAGCAGTCGAGGACAGGGGGATGAAAAACTGTTTTTT.

V is TRBV27 and J is TRBJ1-1, with D hard to call. The CDR3 contains 15 residues. Germline V gives CDR1 MNHEY, CDR2 SMNVEV (reference sequence). The V gene lost 0 bases and the J gene lost 0 bases, with 8 bases spanning the gap. The CDR3 spells CASSLSPTVNTEAFF. The DNA of the CDR3 is TGTGCCAGCAGTTTATCCCCCACAGTGAACACTGAAGCTTTCTTT.

As concerns this clone: One end of the junction fails to match germline, which may point to a read error. This chain connects TRBV7-9 to TRBJ1-1, with 7 nucleotides matching TRBD1. In germline, CDR1 is SEHNR, CDR2 FQNEAQ (reference sequence). The CDR3 is 12 residues long. CDR3 nucleotide sequence: TGTTCCAGCAGCTCCGCCGACAGGGCAACTTTCTTT. Its translation: CSSSSADRATFF.

The rearrangement joins TRBV5-1 to TRBJ2-7; tentative D call: TRBD1 (5 bases). Germline values: CDR1 SGHRS, CDR2 YFSETQ. Trimming removed 0 bases from V and 5 bases from J, with 12 bases in between. CDR3 length: 14 amino acids. CDR3 region: CASSLVAGSHEQYF. CDR3 sequence (DNA): TGCGCCAGCAGCTTGGTAGCAGGGTCTCACGAGCAGTACTTC. Using reference TRBV5-1 and TRBJ2-7 for the parts outside the CDR3, the full variable domain is KAGVTQTPRYLIKTRGQQVTLSCSPISGHRSVSWYQQTPGQGLQFLFEYFSETQRNKGNFPGRFSGRQFSNSRSEMNVSTLELGDSALYLCASSLVAGSHEQYFGPGTRLTVT.

This clone showed up just a few times. The V and J genes are TRBV6-6 and TRBJ2-2, with 11 bases lining up with TRBD2. The CDR3 runs 16 residues. With 11 bases clipped from V and 5 bases from J, the junction kept 13 bases outside the gene matches. The V gene's germline CDR1 is MNHNY and CDR2 SVGAGI (reference sequence). CDR3 amino acids: CAADPGLAVKTGELFF. The CDR3 nucleotides read TGTGCCGCCGACCCGGGACTAGCGGTCAAGACCGGGGAGCTGTTTTTT.

This rearrangement joins TRBV10-3 to TRBJ1-2; TRBD1 might be the D (6 bases). Trimming removed 2 bases from V and 4 bases from J, with 11 bases in between. CDR3 length: 14 amino acids. Germline V gene sequence: CDR1 ENHRY, CDR2 SYGVKD. The CDR3 region has the DNA TGTGCCATCAGTGAGACCCGGGACACCTATGGCTACACCTTC. It specifies CAISETRDTYGYTF.

Only one count was recorded for this clone. The chain links TRBV19 to TRBJ1-2; possibly TRBD1 for D (5 bases). The germline gives CDR1 LNHDA, CDR2 SQIVND (reference sequence). This CDR3 is 12 amino acids long. Between the trimmed V and J ends, which lost 8 bases and 3 bases, there was a span of 10 bases. The CDR3 region has the DNA TGTGCCAGTTATAGGGGCGACTATGGCTACACCTTC. Amino acid sequence: CASYRGDYGYTF.

This chain joins TRBV7-6 and TRBJ2-4; 7 bases line up with TRBD2. The CDR3 runs 12 residues. Per the germline V gene, CDR1 is SGHVS and CDR2 is FNYEAQ. V gave up 5 bases and J gave up 11 bases; unmatched junction bases: 6. The CDR3 loop reads CASSPSGVVQYF. The CDR3, as DNA: TGTGCCAGCAGCCCTAGCGGAGTTGTTCAGTACTTC.

In its sample, this clone was seen a few times. The genes are TRBV7-2 and TRBJ2-2; 8 nucleotides line up with TRBD1. Germline V lookup: CDR1 SGHTA, CDR2 FQGNSA. CDR3 length equals 15 residues. Germline trimming cut 1 base from V and 8 bases from J; bases unmatched to any gene: 6. The CDR3 here is CASSLGPGGLGELFF. The CDR3 nucleotides read TGTGCCAGCAGCTTAGGACCAGGGGGCCTAGGGGAGCTGTTTTTT.

The rearrangement joins TRBV19 to TRBJ2-1, with 7 bases identical to TRBD2. With V trimmed by 0 bases and J by 0 bases, 2 bases remained unmatched. The CDR3 covers 16 residues. Per germline, CDR1 LNHDA and CDR2 SQIVND (reference sequence). CDR3 sequence (DNA): TGTGCCAGTAGTATAGATCCTAGCGGCTCCTACAATGAGCAGTTCTTC. This codes for CASSIDPSGSYNEQFF.

This clone was seen only once. The rearrangement uses TRBV9 and TRBJ2-5, with D maybe TRBD2 (6 bases). CDR3 length equals 15 residues. V gave up 3 bases and J gave up 0 bases, with 12 bases separating them. The germline gives CDR1 SGDLS, CDR2 YYNGEE. CDR3 nucleotides: TGTGCCAGCAGCGCGGGACTTTCGGACCAAGAGACCCAGTACTTC. It specifies CASSAGLSDQETQYF.

The J gene is TRBJ2-7, the V gene TRBV11-2; a weak D match, TRBD2 (6 bases). CDR1 and CDR2 from the germline V gene are SGHAT and FQNNGV. The CDR3 runs to 13 residues. Trimming removed 4 bases at V and 4 bases at J, with 11 bases between. As DNA, the CDR3 is TGTGCCAGCAGCTCGGGGGTATATTACGAGCAGTACTTC. This codes for CASSSGVYYEQYF.